The TCR beta chain under discussion was sequenced for a study of T cell changes during pregnancy in multiple sclerosis. V shed 4 bases and J shed 7 bases, with 11 bases lying between them. The CDR3 has 13 amino acids. Germline CDR1 reads MNHNS; CDR2 reads SASEGT. Libraries were prepared by immunoSEQ multiplex PCR; TCRdb keeps only in-frame clonotypes and omits some of them. Of about 60,000 clones listed, approximately 90% are singletons. The material was CD4+ T cells from peripheral blood mononuclear cells, obtained in the first trimester of pregnancy. The source is a female donor with multiple sclerosis, enrolled in a pregnancy study. The chain employs TRBV6-1 and TRBJ1-5; the D gene is possibly TRBD1 (6 bases). CDR3 loop: CASSGGRRQPQHF. CDR3 nucleotides: TGTGCCAGCAGTGGGGGGCGGCGACAGCCCCAGCATTTT.